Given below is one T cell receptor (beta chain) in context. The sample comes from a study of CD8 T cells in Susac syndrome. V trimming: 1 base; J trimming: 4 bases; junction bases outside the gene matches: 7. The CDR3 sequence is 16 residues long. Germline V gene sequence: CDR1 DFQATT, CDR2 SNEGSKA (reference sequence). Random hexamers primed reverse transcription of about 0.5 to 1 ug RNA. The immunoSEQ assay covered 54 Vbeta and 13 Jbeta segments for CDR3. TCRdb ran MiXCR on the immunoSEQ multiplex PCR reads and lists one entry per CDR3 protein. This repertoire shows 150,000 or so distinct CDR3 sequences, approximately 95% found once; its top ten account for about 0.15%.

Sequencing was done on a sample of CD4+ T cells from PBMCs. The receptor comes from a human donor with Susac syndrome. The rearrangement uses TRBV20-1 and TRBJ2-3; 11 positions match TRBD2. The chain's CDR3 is CSARARTSGWADTQYF. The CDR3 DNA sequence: TGCAGTGCTAGAGCCCGGACTAGCGGGTGGGCAGATACGCAGTATTTT.